These T cell receptor beta chains were read from a single sample in a study of T cell responses to AZD1222 COVID-19 vaccine. The data were produced by immunoSEQ multiplex PCR, yet TCRdb's version contains in-frame clones alone and is incomplete. Here the sample spans about 170,000 clones, 80% to 95% being singletons. The material sequenced was peripheral blood, taken on day 0 of AZD1222 vaccination. The receptors shown here come from an adult in good health. CDR3s include the opening cysteine and the closing phenylalanine or tryptophan. D genes are given only for firm matches. Only some rows state a clone size, as once, few, many or a class for expanded clones.

CDR3 length,V gene,D gene,clone size,J gene,CDR3 protein,CDR3 DNA
14,TRBV4-1,.,.,TRBJ2-7,CASSQAQGSYEQYF,TGCGCCAGCAGCCAAGCACAGGGTAGCTACGAGCAGTACTTC
14,TRBV19,.,.,TRBJ1-5,CASSIGAGNQPQHF,TGTGCCAGTAGTATTGGGGCAGGCAATCAGCCCCAGCATTTT
16,TRBV3-1/TRBV3-2,TRBD2,.,TRBJ2-3,CASSPTAGASTDTQYF,TGTGCCAGCAGCCCCACAGCGGGAGCTAGCACAGATACGCAGTATTTT
16,TRBV10-1,.,.,TRBJ2-1,CASSDTPSSSYNEQFF,TGCGCCAGCAGTGACACTCCCTCAAGCTCCTACAATGAGCAGTTCTTC
14,TRBV23-1,TRBD1,.,TRBJ2-3,CASRPGQATDTQYF,TGCGCCAGCAGACCGGGACAGGCTACAGATACGCAGTATTTT
14,TRBV19,.,.,TRBJ1-5,CASSWGVINQPQHF,TGTGCCAGTAGTTGGGGAGTTATCAATCAGCCCCAGCATTTT
14,TRBV11-2,.,.,TRBJ2-3,CASSLDPSTDTQYF,TGTGCCAGCAGCTTAGATCCCAGCACAGATACGCAGTATTTT
12,TRBV7-2,.,.,TRBJ2-5,CASSLDRETQYF,TGTGCCAGCAGCTTAGATAGGGAGACCCAGTACTTC
13,TRBV6-6,.,.,TRBJ1-2,CASSYLDEDGYTF,TGTGCCAGCAGTTACTTGGACGAAGATGGCTACACCTTC
16,TRBV21-1,.,.,TRBJ1-4,CASSKALGQGPEKLFF,TGTGCCAGCAGCAAAGCGCTGGGACAGGGGCCTGAAAAACTGTTTTTT
17,TRBV19,.,once,TRBJ2-4,CASTNGLSKLAKNIQYF,TGTGCCAGTACCAACGGGCTCAGCAAACTAGCCAAAAACATTCAGTACTTC
14,TRBV5-1,TRBD1,.,TRBJ2-7,CASSLGDSPYEQYF,TGCGCCAGCAGCCTGGGGGACAGCCCCTACGAGCAGTACTTC
14,TRBV30,TRBD1,.,TRBJ2-7,CAWSSGQGDYEQYF,TGTGCCTGGAGTTCGGGACAGGGGGACTACGAGCAGTACTTC
11,TRBV6-5,.,once,TRBJ2-1,CASTYYNEQFF,TGTGCCAGCACCTACTACAATGAGCAGTTCTTC
14,TRBV6-5,.,.,TRBJ2-2,CASRRSWDTGELFF,TGTGCCAGCCGTCGGAGCTGGGACACCGGGGAGCTGTTTTTT
14,TRBV24-1,.,.,TRBJ1-2,CATSDSDRLYGYTF,TGTGCCACCAGTGACTCCGACAGACTCTATGGCTACACCTTC
15,TRBV5-8,TRBD1,.,TRBJ1-3,CASRRTGVSGNTIYF,TGTGCCAGCAGACGAACAGGGGTTTCTGGAAACACCATATATTTT
14,TRBV18,TRBD1,.,TRBJ2-7,CASSPGQGAFEQYF,TGTGCCAGCTCACCCGGACAGGGGGCGTTCGAGCAGTACTTC
15,TRBV30,.,.,TRBJ1-5,CAWTPQGGANQPQHF,TGTGCCTGGACCCCTCAGGGAGGGGCCAATCAGCCCCAGCATTTT
16,TRBV5-1,TRBD1,.,TRBJ1-3,CASSHVGTGVGNTIYF,TGCGCCAGCAGCCACGTGGGGACAGGGGTTGGAAACACCATATATTTT
13,TRBV14,.,.,TRBJ2-3,CASSQAAADTQYF,TGTGCCAGCAGCCAAGCAGCGGCCGATACGCAGTATTTT
13,TRBV7-9,.,.,TRBJ2-7,CASSPKGPYEQYF,TGTGCCAGCAGCCCAAAAGGGCCCTACGAGCAGTACTTC
14,TRBV6-2/TRBV6-3,.,.,TRBJ2-7,CASSYRGPSYEQYF,TGTGCCAGCAGTTACCGGGGTCCCTCCTACGAGCAGTACTTC
15,TRBV11-2,.,.,TRBJ1-3,CASSLVESSGNTIYF,TGTGCCAGCAGCTTAGTCGAGAGCTCTGGAAACACCATATATTTT
16,TRBV7-9,TRBD1,.,TRBJ2-3,CASSLDRGILTDTQYF,TGTGCCAGCAGCTTGGACAGGGGAATCCTAACAGATACGCAGTATTTT
14,TRBV7-2,.,.,TRBJ2-2,CASTPFVRTGELFF,TGTGCCAGCACCCCCTTCGTAAGGACCGGGGAGCTGTTTTTT
13,TRBV15,.,.,TRBJ2-7,CATSPLPGGEQYF,TGTGCCACCAGCCCCCTCCCTGGAGGCGAGCAGTACTTC
17,TRBV9,TRBD1,.,TRBJ2-3,CASSVDRTGGKSDTQYF,TGTGCCAGCAGCGTAGACCGGACAGGGGGCAAGTCAGATACGCAGTATTTT
13,TRBV12-3/TRBV12-4,TRBD1,.,TRBJ1-2,CASSTGGRYGYTF,TGTGCCAGCAGTACAGGGGGCCGCTATGGCTACACCTTC
17,TRBV19,TRBD2,.,TRBJ2-4,CASSRGVSREGSNIQYF,TGTGCCAGTAGTCGCGGAGTTAGCAGGGAGGGCTCAAACATTCAGTACTTC
15,TRBV2,TRBD1,.,TRBJ1-5,CASNRTGVSNQPQHF,TGTGCCAGCAACAGGACAGGGGTAAGCAATCAGCCCCAGCATTTT
12,TRBV2,.,.,TRBJ1-1,CASSRSDGKAFF,TGTGCCAGCAGCAGGTCGGACGGCAAAGCTTTCTTT
14,TRBV3-1/TRBV3-2,TRBD1,.,TRBJ1-2,CASSQVSGGGGYTF,TGTGCCAGCAGCCAAGTCTCAGGGGGCGGTGGCTACACCTTC
12,TRBV3-1/TRBV3-2,.,.,TRBJ1-2,CASSQGVYGYTF,TGTGCCAGCAGCCAGGGGGTCTATGGCTACACCTTC
15,TRBV5-8,TRBD1,.,TRBJ2-5,CASSLAGTGKETQYF,TGTGCCAGCAGCTTGGCAGGGACAGGGAAAGAGACCCAGTACTTC
14,TRBV9,.,.,TRBJ1-1,CASSVQQTNTEAFF,TGTGCCAGCAGCGTACAACAGACGAACACTGAAGCTTTCTTT
13,TRBV5-6,.,.,TRBJ1-5,CASSLGRDQPQHF,TGTGCCAGCAGCTTGGGCAGGGATCAGCCCCAGCATTTT
14,TRBV3-1/TRBV3-2,TRBD2,.,TRBJ2-1,CASSPSGAYNEQFF,TGTGCCAGCAGCCCTAGCGGTGCCTACAATGAGCAGTTCTTC
15,TRBV7-2,.,.,TRBJ2-1,CASSLAGSSYNEQFF,TGTGCCAGCAGCTTAGCGGGTAGCTCCTACAATGAGCAGTTCTTC
15,TRBV6-2/TRBV6-3,.,.,TRBJ2-2,CASSFSHLNTGELFF,TGTGCCAGCAGTTTTTCACATCTGAACACCGGGGAGCTGTTTTTT
15,TRBV3-1/TRBV3-2,TRBD1,once,TRBJ1-5,CASSPGGGCNQPQHF,TGTGCCAGCAGCCCAGGGGGCGGGTGCAATCAGCCCCAGCATTTT
15,TRBV11-2,TRBD1,.,TRBJ1-6,CASSWETGGSSILHF,TGTGCCAGCAGCTGGGAGACAGGGGGCTCTTCCATACTCCACTTT
14,TRBV2,.,.,TRBJ1-5,CASSEGDFNQPQHF,TGTGCCAGCAGTGAGGGGGACTTCAATCAGCCCCAGCATTTT
13,TRBV19,.,.,TRBJ1-2,CASTPPSPEGYTF,TGTGCCAGTACTCCGCCCAGCCCTGAGGGCTACACCTTC
14,TRBV20-1,.,.,TRBJ1-1,CSASAPGRDTEAFF,TGCAGTGCTAGTGCCCCGGGCCGGGACACTGAAGCTTTCTTT
12,TRBV30,.,.,TRBJ1-2,CAWLKDLYGYTF,TGTGCCTGGCTAAAGGACCTCTATGGCTACACCTTC
14,TRBV7-8,.,.,TRBJ1-4,CASSWGTTNEKLFF,TGTGCCAGCAGCTGGGGGACAACTAATGAAAAACTGTTTTTT
14,TRBV5-1,.,once,TRBJ2-2,CASSPRDMLGELFF,TGCGCCAGCAGCCCCCGGGACATGTTAGGGGAGCTGTTTTTT
15,TRBV11-3,.,.,TRBJ2-1,CASSLGQAPYNEQFF,TGTGCCAGCAGCTTAGGTCAGGCGCCCTACAATGAGCAGTTCTTC
13,TRBV10-1,.,.,TRBJ2-2,CASSGFVTGELFF,TGCGCCAGCTCCGGGTTCGTCACCGGGGAGCTGTTTTTT
15,TRBV12-5,TRBD2,.,TRBJ2-3,CASGLAPGLARTQYF,TGTGCTAGTGGTTTGGCCCCGGGACTAGCGCGTACGCAGTATTTT
16,TRBV7-2,TRBD1,few,TRBJ1-2,CASSFGGTGVNYGYTF,TGTGCCAGCAGCTTCGGGGGGACAGGGGTAAACTATGGCTACACCTTC
19,TRBV4-1,TRBD2,.,TRBJ2-5,CASSHPGLAGGPGKETQYF,TGCGCCAGCAGCCATCCGGGACTAGCGGGAGGGCCGGGTAAAGAGACCCAGTACTTC
15,TRBV9,TRBD1,.,TRBJ1-1,CASSVDGTGDTEAFF,TGTGCCAGCAGCGTAGATGGGACAGGGGACACTGAAGCTTTCTTT